Following are 26 T cell receptor beta chains from one sample sequenced in a study of cytomegalovirus exposure and HLA in healthy donors. Both 60 Vbeta primers and 13 Jbeta primers went into the PCR. Using immunoSEQ multiplex PCR, the repertoire was profiled, and TCRdb retains in-frame clones only, with some absent. The sample table sets out 180,000 or so clones. Sequencing was performed on PBMCs. Every receptor here comes from a boy aged 10-17 years in good health and CMV-seronegative.

Note on this clone: Sequence at one end of the junction differs from germline and may be a read error. The chain is built from TRBV7-3 and TRBJ1-2; possible D gene TRBD1, 6 bases. Germline V gives CDR1 SGHTA, CDR2 FQGTGA. CDR3 size: 12 residues. The CDR3 DNA reads as TGTGCCAGCAGCCCTTTCGACAGGACGGTTCTCTTC. Translated: CASSPFDRTVLF.

The chain uses TRBV28 and TRBJ1-2; 11 bases are a match to TRBD1. CDR1 MDHEN and CDR2 SYDVKM come from the germline V gene. The CDR3 spans 18 residues. V gave up 2 bases and J gave up 4 bases; unmatched junction bases: 12. The CDR3 coding sequence is TGTGCCAGCAGTTTAGGCGGGACAGGGGGTTGGATCATCTATGGCTACACCTTC. It translates to CASSLGGTGGWIIYGYTF.

The chain employs TRBV13 and TRBJ1-2; 7 bases are shared with TRBD1. This CDR3 region has 13 residues. The germline CDR1 and CDR2 sequences are PRHDT and FYEKMQ (reference sequence). Trimming took 3 bases from V and 7 from J; bases not matched to a gene: 5. In nucleotides, the CDR3 is TGTGCCAGCAGCTTCGACAGGGTTGGTGGCTACACCTTC. Translated: CASSFDRVGGYTF.

The genes are TRBV2 and TRBJ1-5, with D unresolved. The V gene lost 8 bases and the J gene lost 3 bases, with 8 bases spanning the gap. The CDR3 has 12 residues. CDR1 SNHLY and CDR2 FYNNEI come from the germline V gene. The CDR3 region is CASAGFNQPQHF. CDR3 nucleotides: TGTGCCAGCGCAGGCTTCAATCAGCCCCAGCATTTT.

This chain uses TRBV5-4 with TRBJ2-1; 11 positions agree with TRBD2. V gave up 4 bases and J gave up 6 bases; unmatched junction bases: 6. The V gene's germline CDR1 is SGHNT and CDR2 YYREEE (reference sequence). CDR3 length: 15 amino acids. CDR3 nucleotides: TGTGCCAGCAGCCTCACTAGCGGGGGTGGCAATGAGCAGTTCTTC. As protein: CASSLTSGGGNEQFF.

The chain joins TRBV14 to TRBJ2-1; D is possibly TRBD2 (6 bases). Trimming pared 1 base from V and 7 bases from J, leaving 14 bases between. The CDR3 covers 15 residues. Germline V lookup: CDR1 SGHDN, CDR2 FVKESK. The CDR3 region has the DNA TGTGCCAGCAGCCAAGCCGGGAGCCGGCTGAATGAGCAGTTCTTC. It is translated as CASSQAGSRLNEQFF.

J is TRBJ2-7 and V is TRBV5-1; tentative D call: TRBD1 (5 bases). CDR3 length: 11 amino acids. V lost 4 bases to trimming and J lost 4 bases, with 6 bases between them. The germline CDR1 and CDR2 sequences are SGHRS and YFSETQ. Here the CDR3 reads CASSRQYEQYF. The CDR3 DNA sequence: TGCGCCAGCAGCCGACAGTACGAGCAGTACTTC. Full variable domain (rest looked up from reference TRBV5-1 and TRBJ2-7): KAGVTQTPRYLIKTRGQQVTLSCSPISGHRSVSWYQQTPGQGLQFLFEYFSETQRNKGNFPGRFSGRQFSNSRSEMNVSTLELGDSALYLCASSRQYEQYFGPGTRLTVT.

The V gene is TRBV29-1, the J gene TRBJ1-2; 10 bases are a match to TRBD1. CDR3 length: 14 amino acids. Losses at the gene ends were 5 bases for V and 2 bases for J; bases not matched to a gene: 5. The germline gives CDR1 SQVTM, CDR2 ANQGSEA. CDR3 in amino acids: CSVPPGQGNYGYTF. CDR3 nucleotide sequence: TGCAGCGTTCCCCCGGGACAGGGGAACTATGGCTACACCTTC.

The gene calls are TRBV7-9 and TRBJ1-2; TRBD1 matches 7 bases. The germline V gene encodes CDR1 SEHNR and CDR2 FQNEAQ (reference sequence). V trimming: 6 bases; J trimming: 7 bases; junction bases outside the gene matches: 11. The CDR3 loop spans 14 amino acids. CDR3 nucleotide sequence: TGTGCCAGCAGACGCGATTCAGGGGGAAGTGGCTACACCTTC. It yields the protein CASRRDSGGSGYTF.

J is TRBJ2-2 and V is TRBV30, with D hard to call. V dropped 0 bases and J dropped 2 bases, with 10 bases sitting between them. This CDR3 comprises 15 residues. Germline V gives CDR1 GTSNPN, CDR2 SVGIG (reference sequence). CDR3 amino acids: CAWSVRGYNTGELFF. CDR3 nucleotides: TGTGCCTGGAGTGTGCGTGGTTATAACACCGGGGAGCTGTTTTTT.

This chain links TRBV6-1 with TRBJ1-3, with no clear D. V dropped 4 bases and J dropped 2 bases, with 9 bases sitting between them. Germline CDR1 is MNHNS and CDR2 is SASEGT. This CDR3 contains 14 residues. The CDR3 loop reads CASSVREAGNTIYF. DNA of the CDR3: TGTGCCAGCAGTGTTCGGGAAGCTGGAAACACCATATATTTT.

J is TRBJ2-5 and V is TRBV4-2; maybe TRBD1 (6 bases). Germline V gives CDR1 LGHNA, CDR2 YNFKEQ. The CDR3 has 18 amino acids. Trimming left V 4 bases short and J 1 base short, with 22 bases between. CDR3 bases: TGTGCCAGCAGCCCCCTCGACGGCACAGGGTTTGTCCAAGAGACCCAGTACTTC. This encodes CASSPLDGTGFVQETQYF.

The chain carries TRBV5-8 and TRBJ2-5; a possible D gene is TRBD1 (6 bases). Per the germline V gene, CDR1 is SGHTS and CDR2 is YDEGEE. Trimming stripped 4 bases from V and 1 base from J, with 23 bases between. The CDR3 extends over 18 amino acids. The CDR3 loop reads CASSTGHFADTSQETQYF. DNA of the CDR3: TGTGCCAGCAGCACGGGACACTTTGCCGACACTTCCCAAGAGACCCAGTACTTC. The full variable domain, completed using reference TRBV5-8 and TRBJ2-5, is EAGVTQSPTHLIKTRGQQATLRCSPISGHTSVYWYQQALGLGLQFLLWYDEGEERNRGNFPPRFSGRQFPNYSSELNVNALELEDSALYLCASSTGHFADTSQETQYFGPGTRLLVL.

The J gene is TRBJ1-6, the V gene TRBV18; 9 positions match TRBD1. Trimming cost V 6 bases and J 8 bases; bases outside gene matches: 8. Germline V gene data show CDR1 as KGHSH and CDR2 as LQKENI. The CDR3 loop spans 15 amino acids. CDR3 protein: CASSHGQGRDSPLHF. The DNA for the CDR3 is TGTGCCAGCTCTCATGGACAGGGGCGGGATTCACCCCTCCACTTT. The variable domain in full, completed from reference TRBV18 and TRBJ1-6, reads NAGVMQNPRHLVRRRGQEARLRCSPMKGHSHVYWYRQLPEEGLKFMVYLQKENIIDESGMPKERFSAEFPKEGPSILRIQQVVRGDSAAYFCASSHGQGRDSPLHFGNGTRLTVT.

V usage is TRBV5-1 and J usage is TRBJ2-5; tentatively, D is TRBD2 (5 bases). Germline CDR1 and CDR2: SGHRS and YFSETQ. CDR3 size: 13 residues. Trimming took off 3 bases at V and 5 bases at J, with 11 bases between the two ends. The CDR3 reads CASSSGLKETQYF. CDR3 sequence (DNA): TGCGCCAGCAGCTCCGGACTGAAGGAGACCCAGTACTTC.

V gene TRBV7-9 combines with J gene TRBJ1-4; 7 bases match TRBD1. Germline V CDR1 and CDR2: SEHNR, FQNEAQ (reference sequence). This CDR3 comprises 14 residues. Trimming at V came to 5 bases and at J to 8 bases, leaving 8 bases not matched to a gene. CDR3 DNA sequence: TGTGCCAGCAGCCCCCAGGGGGGTAACGAAAAACTGTTTTTT. Protein sequence: CASSPQGGNEKLFF.

The chain employs TRBV5-5 and TRBJ2-1; D is unclear. Germline V CDR1 and CDR2: SGHKS, YYEKEE (reference sequence). V was clipped by 4 bases and J by 7 bases, with 12 bases between them. CDR3 size: 13 residues. CDR3 DNA: TGTGCCAGCAGCCCCGTCGGTTGGAATGAGCAGTTCTTC. Its protein is CASSPVGWNEQFF. Looking up the rest from reference TRBV5-5 and TRBJ2-1 gives the full variable domain: DAGVTQSPTHLIKTRGQQVTLRCSPISGHKSVSWYQQVLGQGPQFIFQYYEKEERGRGNFPDRFSARQFPNYSSELNVNALLLGDSALYLCASSPVGWNEQFFGPGTRLTVL.

The gene calls are TRBV6-5 and TRBJ2-3, with TRBD2 matching over 8 bases. The CDR3 extends over 15 amino acids. V was pared by 2 bases and J by 4 bases, with 5 bases of the junction left unmatched. The germline CDR1 and CDR2 sequences are MNHEY and SVGAGI. The CDR3 is CASSYGAGASDTQYF. The CDR3 DNA reads TGTGCCAGCAGTTACGGAGCGGGGGCCTCAGATACGCAGTATTTT.

V gene TRBV5-1 combines with J gene TRBJ1-1; D not certain. CDR1 SGHRS and CDR2 YFSETQ come from the germline V gene. The CDR3 has 16 amino acids. Deletions cut 2 bases from V and 3 bases from J, with 17 bases between. In DNA form, the CDR3 reads TGCGCCAGCAGCTTAAAGGGAGCAGTTTCGGACACTGAAGCTTTCTTT. As protein: CASSLKGAVSDTEAFF.

This sequence joins TRBV6-1 and TRBJ2-7; D is possibly TRBD2 (5 bases). Germline V lookup: CDR1 MNHNS, CDR2 SASEGT. V lost 5 bases and J lost 3, with 8 bases in between. The length of the CDR3 is 12 residues. CDR3 sequence (DNA): TGTGCCAGCAGTAGAGGGAGCTACGAGCAGTACTTC. Its protein product is CASSRGSYEQYF.

The chain links TRBV9 to TRBJ1-6; D not resolved. The CDR3 consists of 13 residues. Germline V gene data show CDR1 as SGDLS and CDR2 as YYNGEE. V gave up 7 bases and J gave up 4 bases, with 9 bases separating them. The CDR3 DNA sequence: TGTGCCAGCGCGCGGGAATATAATTCACCCCTCCACTTT. Translated: CASAREYNSPLHF.

The rearrangement uses TRBV7-8 and TRBJ2-7, with D maybe TRBD1 (6 bases). V shed 0 bases and J shed 2 bases, with 14 bases lying between them. The CDR3 consists of 16 residues. Germline lookup yields CDR1 SGHVS and CDR2 FQNEAQ. CDR3 loop: CASSLAMDRPAYEQYF. In nucleotides, the CDR3 is TGTGCCAGCAGCTTAGCGATGGACAGACCAGCCTACGAGCAGTACTTC.

This chain links TRBV5-6 with TRBJ2-7; TRBD2 matches at 12 bases. The CDR3 sequence is 16 residues long. V lost 0 bases to trimming and J lost 0 bases; unmatched junction nucleotides: 1. From germline, CDR1 is SGHDT and CDR2 YYEEEE. CDR3 region: CASSLGLAGDSYEQYF. CDR3 nucleotides: TGTGCCAGCAGCTTGGGACTAGCGGGGGACTCCTACGAGCAGTACTTC.

V usage is TRBV25-1 and J usage is TRBJ2-7; TRBD2 matches at 8 bases. V was pared by 9 bases and J by 0 bases, with 4 bases of the junction left unmatched. The CDR3 consists of 13 residues. Looked up from germline, CDR1 is MGHDK and CDR2 is SYGVNS. The CDR3 is CASQAGASYEQYF. The CDR3 nucleotides read TGTGCCAGTCAAGCGGGGGCCTCCTACGAGCAGTACTTC.

The chain carries TRBV5-1 and TRBJ1-2; TRBD1 agrees at 10 bases. Germline values: CDR1 SGHRS, CDR2 YFSETQ. The CDR3 runs to 14 residues. The junction had 8 bases not matched to a gene; V was cut back by 4 bases and J by 8 bases. CDR3 coding DNA: TGCGCCAGCAGCGATCCGGGACAGGGGTACGGCTACACCTTC. Its translation: CASSDPGQGYGYTF.

The rearrangement links TRBV11-3 to TRBJ2-3; TRBD2 aligns across 10 bases. Germline trimming cut 5 bases from V and 5 bases from J; bases unmatched to any gene: 10. CDR3 length: 16 amino acids. Germline V gene sequence: CDR1 SGHNT, CDR2 YENEEA. The CDR3 reads CASSGPQRGGGDTQYF. As DNA, the CDR3 is TGTGCCAGCAGCGGTCCTCAGCGGGGGGGCGGAGATACGCAGTATTTT.